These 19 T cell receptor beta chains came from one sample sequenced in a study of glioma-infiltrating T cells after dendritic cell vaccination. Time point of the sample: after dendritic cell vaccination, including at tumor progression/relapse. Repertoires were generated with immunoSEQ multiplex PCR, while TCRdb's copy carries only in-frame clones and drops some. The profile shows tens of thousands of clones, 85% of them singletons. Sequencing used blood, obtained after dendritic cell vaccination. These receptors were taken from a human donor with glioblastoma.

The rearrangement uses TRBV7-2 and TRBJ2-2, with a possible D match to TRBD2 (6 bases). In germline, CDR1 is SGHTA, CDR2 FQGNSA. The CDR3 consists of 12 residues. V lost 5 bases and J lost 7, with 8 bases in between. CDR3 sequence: CASSPGVGELFF. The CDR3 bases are TGTGCCAGCAGCCCGGGAGTCGGGGAGCTGTTTTTT.

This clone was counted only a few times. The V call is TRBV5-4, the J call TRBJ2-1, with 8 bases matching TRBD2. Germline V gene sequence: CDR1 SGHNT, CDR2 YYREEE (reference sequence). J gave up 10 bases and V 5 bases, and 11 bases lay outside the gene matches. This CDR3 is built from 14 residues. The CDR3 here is CASRERGPLVEQFF. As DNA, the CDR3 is TGTGCCAGCAGGGAGCGGGGGCCACTGGTGGAGCAGTTCTTC.

CDR3 nucleotide sequence: TGTGCCAGCAGCTCGGGGGAGGTCTATGGCTACACCTTC. This translates into CASSSGEVYGYTF. The V and J genes are TRBV5-6 and TRBJ1-2, with D perhaps matching TRBD1 (5 bases). The germline CDR1 and CDR2 sequences are SGHDT and YYEEEE. The CDR3 extends over 13 amino acids. V was cut by 3 bases and J by 4 bases, with 10 bases left in between.

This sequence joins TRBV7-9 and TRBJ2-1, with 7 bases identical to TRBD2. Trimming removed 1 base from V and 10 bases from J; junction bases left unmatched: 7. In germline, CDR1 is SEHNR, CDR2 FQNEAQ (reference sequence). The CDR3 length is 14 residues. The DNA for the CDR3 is TGTGCCAGCAGCTTAGTTGGCGGGGGACGCGAGCAGTTCTTC. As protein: CASSLVGGGREQFF.

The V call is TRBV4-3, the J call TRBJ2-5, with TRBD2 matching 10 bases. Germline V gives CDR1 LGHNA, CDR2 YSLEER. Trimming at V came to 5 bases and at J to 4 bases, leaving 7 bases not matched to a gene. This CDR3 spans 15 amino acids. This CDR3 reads CASSSQRGGGETQYF. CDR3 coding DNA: TGCGCCAGCAGCTCGCAGCGGGGGGGCGGAGAGACCCAGTACTTC.

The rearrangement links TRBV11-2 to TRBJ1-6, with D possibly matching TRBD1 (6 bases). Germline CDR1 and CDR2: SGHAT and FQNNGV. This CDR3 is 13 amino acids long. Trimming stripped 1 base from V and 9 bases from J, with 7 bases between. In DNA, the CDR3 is TGTGCCAGCAGCTTAGGACAGGTTTCACCCCTCCACTTT. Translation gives CASSLGQVSPLHF.

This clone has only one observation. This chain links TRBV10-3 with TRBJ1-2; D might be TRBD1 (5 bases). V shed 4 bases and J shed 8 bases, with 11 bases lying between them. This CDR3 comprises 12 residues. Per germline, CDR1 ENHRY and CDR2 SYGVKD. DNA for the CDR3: TGTGCCATCAGTGTGCCCGGGGGGGGCTACACCTTC. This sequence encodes CAISVPGGGYTF.

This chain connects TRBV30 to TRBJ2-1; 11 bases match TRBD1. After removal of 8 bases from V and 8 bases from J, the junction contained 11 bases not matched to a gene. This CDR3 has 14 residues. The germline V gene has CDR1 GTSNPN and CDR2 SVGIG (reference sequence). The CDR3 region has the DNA TGTGCCAGCAACCGGGACAGGGGGGGCCATGAGCAGTTCTTC. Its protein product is CASNRDRGGHEQFF.

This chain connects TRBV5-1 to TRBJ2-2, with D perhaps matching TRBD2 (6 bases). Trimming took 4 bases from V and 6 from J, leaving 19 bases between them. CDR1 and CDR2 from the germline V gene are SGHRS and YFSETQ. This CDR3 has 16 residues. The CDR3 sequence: CASSRTPAGVSGELFF. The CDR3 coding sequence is TGCGCCAGCAGCCGCACACCAGCGGGCGTTTCCGGGGAGCTGTTTTTT.

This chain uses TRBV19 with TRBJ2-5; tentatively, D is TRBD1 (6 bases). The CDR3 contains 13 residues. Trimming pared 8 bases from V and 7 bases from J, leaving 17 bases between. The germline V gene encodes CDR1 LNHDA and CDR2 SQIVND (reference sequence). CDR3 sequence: CASSYRDTRTQYF. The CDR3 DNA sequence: TGTGCCAGTTCCTACAGGGATACAAGGACCCAGTACTTC. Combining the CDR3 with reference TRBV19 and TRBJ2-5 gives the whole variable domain DGGITQSPKYLFRKEGQNVTLSCEQNLNHDAMYWYRQDPGQGLRLIYYSQIVNDFQKGDIAEGYSVSREKKESFPLTVTSAQKNPTAFYLCASSYRDTRTQYFGPGTRLLVL.

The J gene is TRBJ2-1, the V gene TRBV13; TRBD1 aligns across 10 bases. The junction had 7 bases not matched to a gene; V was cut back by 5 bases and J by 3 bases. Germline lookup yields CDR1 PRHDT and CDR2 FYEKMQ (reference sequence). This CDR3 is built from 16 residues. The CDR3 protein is CASSPATGGDYNEQFF. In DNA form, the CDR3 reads TGTGCCAGCAGCCCAGCGACAGGGGGCGACTACAATGAGCAGTTCTTC.

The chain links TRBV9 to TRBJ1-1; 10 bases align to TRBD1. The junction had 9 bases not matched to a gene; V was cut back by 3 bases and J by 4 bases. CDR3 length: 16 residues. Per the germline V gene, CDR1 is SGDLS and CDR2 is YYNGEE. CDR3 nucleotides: TGTGCCAGCAGCGCGACTTCGACAGGGGGCTTCACTGAAGCTTTCTTT. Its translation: CASSATSTGGFTEAFF.

Written as DNA, the CDR3 is TGTGCCAGCGGGGTTGCGGGGGGAATCCACGAGCAGTACTTC. Protein: CASGVAGGIHEQYF. This chain links TRBV5-4 with TRBJ2-7, with 8 bases aligning to TRBD2. Germline CDR1 and CDR2: SGHNT and YYREEE (reference sequence). V dropped 7 bases and J dropped 5; count of bases not matched to a gene: 11. The CDR3 is made up of 14 amino acids.

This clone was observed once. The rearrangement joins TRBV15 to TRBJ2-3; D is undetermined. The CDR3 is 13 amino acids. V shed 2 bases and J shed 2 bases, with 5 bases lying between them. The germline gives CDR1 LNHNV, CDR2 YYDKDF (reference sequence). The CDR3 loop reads CATSRSLTDTQYF. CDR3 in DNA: TGTGCCACCAGCAGATCCCTCACAGATACGCAGTATTTT.

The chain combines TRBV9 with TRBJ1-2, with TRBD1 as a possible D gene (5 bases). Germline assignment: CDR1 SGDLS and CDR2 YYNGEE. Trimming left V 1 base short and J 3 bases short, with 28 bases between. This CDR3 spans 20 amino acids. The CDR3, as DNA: TGTGCCAGCAGCGTACCAGTTGGGGGGGGTTCGGAACCCTCTTACTATGGCTACACCTTC. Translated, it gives CASSVPVGGGSEPSYYGYTF.

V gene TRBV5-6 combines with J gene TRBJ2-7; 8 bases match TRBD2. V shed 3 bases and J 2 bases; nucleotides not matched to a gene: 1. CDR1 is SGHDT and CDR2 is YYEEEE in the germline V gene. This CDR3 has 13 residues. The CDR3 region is CASSWGLAYEQYF. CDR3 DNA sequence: TGTGCCAGCAGCTGGGGACTAGCCTACGAGCAGTACTTC. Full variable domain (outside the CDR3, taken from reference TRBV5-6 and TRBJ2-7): DAGVTQSPTHLIKTRGQQVTLRCSPKSGHDTVSWYQQALGQGPQFIFQYYEEEERQRGNFPDRFSGHQFPNYSSELNVNALLLGDSALYLCASSWGLAYEQYFGPGTRLTVT.

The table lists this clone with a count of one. In nucleotides, the CDR3 is TGTGCCAGCAGCTTGATTTTATCAGGGATCGGTGAGCAGTTCTTC. This translates into CASSLILSGIGEQFF. The rearrangement uses TRBV5-4 and TRBJ2-1; the D gene is possibly TRBD1 (5 bases). This CDR3 comprises 15 residues. Germline CDR1 SGHNT, CDR2 YYREEE (reference sequence). Trimming removed 1 base from V and 9 bases from J, with 17 bases in between.

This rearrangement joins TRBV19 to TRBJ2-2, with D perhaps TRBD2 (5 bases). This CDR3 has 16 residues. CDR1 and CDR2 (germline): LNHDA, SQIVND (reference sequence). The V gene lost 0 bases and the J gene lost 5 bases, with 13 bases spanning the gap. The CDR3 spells CASSIDGQRVTGELFF. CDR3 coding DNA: TGTGCCAGTAGTATAGATGGGCAGAGGGTAACCGGGGAGCTGTTTTTT.

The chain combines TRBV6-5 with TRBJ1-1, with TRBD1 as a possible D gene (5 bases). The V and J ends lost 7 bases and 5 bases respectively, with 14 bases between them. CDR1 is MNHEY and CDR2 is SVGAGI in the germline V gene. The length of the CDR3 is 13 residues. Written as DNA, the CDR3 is TGTGCCAGCACCATGGGGGGTGGTACTGAAGCTTTCTTT. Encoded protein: CASTMGGGTEAFF.